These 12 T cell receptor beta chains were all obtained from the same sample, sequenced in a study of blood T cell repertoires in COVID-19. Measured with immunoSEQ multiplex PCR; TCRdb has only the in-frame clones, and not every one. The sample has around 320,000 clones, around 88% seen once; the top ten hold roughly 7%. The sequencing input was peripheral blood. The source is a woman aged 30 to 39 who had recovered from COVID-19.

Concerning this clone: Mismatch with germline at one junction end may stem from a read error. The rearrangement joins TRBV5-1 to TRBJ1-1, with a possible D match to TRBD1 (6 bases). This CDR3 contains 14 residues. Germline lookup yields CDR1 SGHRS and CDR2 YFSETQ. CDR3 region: CASSGRGMKTEAFF. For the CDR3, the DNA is TGCGCCAGCAGCGGCAGGGGTATGAAAACTGAAGCTTTCTTT.

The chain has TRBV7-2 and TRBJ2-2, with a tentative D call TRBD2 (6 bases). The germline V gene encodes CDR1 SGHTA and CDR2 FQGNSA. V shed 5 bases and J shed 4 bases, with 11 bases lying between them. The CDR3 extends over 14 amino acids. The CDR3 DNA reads TGTGCCAGCAGCCGTGTGCGGGGCACCGGGGAGCTGTTTTTT. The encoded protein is CASSRVRGTGELFF.

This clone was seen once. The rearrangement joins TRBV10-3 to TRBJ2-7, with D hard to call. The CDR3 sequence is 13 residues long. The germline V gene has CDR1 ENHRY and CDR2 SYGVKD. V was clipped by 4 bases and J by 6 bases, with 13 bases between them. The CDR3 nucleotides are TGTGCCATCAGTGGCCTCGAGGCCAGCGAGCAGTACTTC. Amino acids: CAISGLEASEQYF.

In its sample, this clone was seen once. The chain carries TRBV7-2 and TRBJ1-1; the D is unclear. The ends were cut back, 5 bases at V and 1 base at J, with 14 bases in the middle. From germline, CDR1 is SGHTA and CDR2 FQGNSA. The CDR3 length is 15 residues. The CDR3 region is CASSGLTAGNTEAFF. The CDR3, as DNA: TGTGCCAGCAGCGGCCTGACCGCGGGGAACACTGAAGCTTTCTTT.

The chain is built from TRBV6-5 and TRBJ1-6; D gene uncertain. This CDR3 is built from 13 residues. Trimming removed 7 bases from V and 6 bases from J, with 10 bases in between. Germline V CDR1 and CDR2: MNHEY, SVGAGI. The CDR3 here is CASTSRSNSPLHF. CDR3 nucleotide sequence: TGTGCCAGCACCTCTAGGAGTAATTCACCCCTCCACTTT.

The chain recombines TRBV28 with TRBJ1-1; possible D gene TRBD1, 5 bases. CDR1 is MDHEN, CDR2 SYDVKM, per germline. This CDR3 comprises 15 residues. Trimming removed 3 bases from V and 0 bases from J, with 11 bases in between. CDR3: CASSFARGMNTEAFF. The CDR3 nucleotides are TGTGCCAGCAGTTTTGCACGGGGGATGAACACTGAAGCTTTCTTT.

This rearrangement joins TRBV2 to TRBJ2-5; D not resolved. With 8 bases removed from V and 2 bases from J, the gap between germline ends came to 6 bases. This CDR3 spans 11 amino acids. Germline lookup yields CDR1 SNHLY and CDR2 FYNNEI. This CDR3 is CASARQETQYF. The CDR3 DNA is TGTGCCAGCGCGCGACAAGAGACCCAGTACTTC.

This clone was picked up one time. The CDR3 spells CASSYRGLNSPLHF. The CDR3 DNA is TGTGCCAGCAGCTACAGGGGTCTTAATTCACCCCTCCACTTT. The rearrangement joins TRBV7-2 to TRBJ1-6, with 7 positions matching TRBD1. CDR3 size: 14 residues. The ends lost 4 bases at V and 6 bases at J; junction bases unmatched: 3. Germline V gene sequence: CDR1 SGHTA, CDR2 FQGNSA.

This CDR3 reads CASSIRDSSTEAFF. In DNA, the CDR3 is TGTGCCAGCAGCATCCGGGACAGTTCCACTGAAGCTTTCTTT. This rearrangement joins TRBV7-8 to TRBJ1-1; 7 nucleotides match TRBD1. Germline trimming cut 5 bases from V and 4 bases from J; bases unmatched to any gene: 7. The germline CDR1 and CDR2 sequences are SGHVS and FQNEAQ. This CDR3 is 14 amino acids long.

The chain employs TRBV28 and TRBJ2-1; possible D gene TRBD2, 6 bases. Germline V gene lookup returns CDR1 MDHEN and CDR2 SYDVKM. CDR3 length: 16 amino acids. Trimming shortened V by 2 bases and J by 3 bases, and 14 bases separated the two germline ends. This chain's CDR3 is CASSLGGLTRYNEQFF. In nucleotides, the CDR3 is TGTGCCAGCAGTTTAGGGGGGTTGACCCGCTACAATGAGCAGTTCTTC.

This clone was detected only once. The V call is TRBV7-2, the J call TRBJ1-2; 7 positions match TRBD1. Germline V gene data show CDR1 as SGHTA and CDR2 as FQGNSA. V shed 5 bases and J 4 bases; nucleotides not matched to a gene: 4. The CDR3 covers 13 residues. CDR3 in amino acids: CASSPTGIYGYTF. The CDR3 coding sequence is TGTGCCAGCAGCCCGACAGGGATCTATGGCTACACCTTC. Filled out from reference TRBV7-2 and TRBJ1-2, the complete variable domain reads GAGVSQSPSNKVTEKGKDVELRCDPISGHTALYWYRQSLGQGLEFLIYFQGNSAPDKSGLPSDRFSAERTGGSVSTLTIQRTQQEDSAVYLCASSPTGIYGYTFGSGTRLTVV.

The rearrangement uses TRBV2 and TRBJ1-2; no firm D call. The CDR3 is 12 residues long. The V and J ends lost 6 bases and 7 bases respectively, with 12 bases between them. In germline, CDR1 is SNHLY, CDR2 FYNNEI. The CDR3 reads CASRTNTGGYTF. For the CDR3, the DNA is TGTGCCAGCAGGACGAACACGGGTGGCTACACCTTC.